Below are 8 T cell receptor beta chains sequenced from a single sample in a study of Tregs in tolerant kidney transplant recipients. Generated by immunoSEQ multiplex PCR, the TCRdb table keeps only in-frame clones and is missing some. The sample spans some 25,000 clones; the ten largest clones claim around 4%. Related graft donors supplied nonmyeloablative bone marrow transplants, and mixed chimerism was transient. The sample in question was CD4+ T cells from blood (PBMCs), obtained 6 months after the transplant. These receptors were obtained from a human patient who received a combined kidney and bone marrow transplant. Part of the T cell pool may stem from the graft donor.

As concerns this clone: The read ends 3 residues before the CDR3 terminus; that terminus is restored from the germline J gene. The chain uses TRBV5-1 and TRBJ2-7; a possible D gene is TRBD1 (5 bases). V gave up 0 bases and J gave up 1 base, with 20 bases separating them. CDR1 and CDR2 (germline): SGHRS, YFSETQ. CDR3 length equals 18 residues. CDR3 in amino acids: CASSLVPLQGLGSYEQYF. The CDR3 bases that were read are TGCGCCAGCAGCTTGGTCCCCCTGCAGGGCCTCGGTTCCTACGAG.

Regarding this clone: From the germline J gene comes the end of the CDR3, since the read stops 3 residues before it. The rearrangement joins TRBV6-1 to TRBJ1-2; 9 bases fit TRBD1. In germline, CDR1 is MNHNS, CDR2 SASEGT. The CDR3 extends over 15 amino acids. The CDR3 here is CASSELTGGRDGYTF. The sequenced part of the CDR3 DNA is TGTGCCAGCAGTGAATTGACAGGGGGGCGGGACGGC.

A note on this clone: The read ends 3 residues shy of where the CDR3 ends; the end is completed using the germline J gene. The chain joins TRBV7-6 to TRBJ2-7; 15 nucleotides agree with TRBD2. CDR1 SGHVS and CDR2 FNYEAQ come from the germline V gene. This CDR3 has 14 residues. V lost 4 bases to trimming and J lost 6 bases; unmatched junction nucleotides: 1. The CDR3 loop is CASSWGLAGGEQYF. The part of the CDR3 DNA that was read is TGTGCCAGCAGCTGGGGACTAGCGGGAGGCGAG.

Details on this clone: The CDR3 extends 3 residues past the end of the read, so its final part is completed from the germline J gene. This chain joins TRBV19 and TRBJ2-2; 8 bases are shared with TRBD1. The V and J ends lost 0 bases and 6 bases, in that order; junction bases with no gene match: 3. Germline values: CDR1 LNHDA, CDR2 SQIVND (reference sequence). The CDR3 spans 15 residues. This CDR3 reads CASSIDDRGSGELFF. The CDR3 bases that were read are TGTGCCAGTAGTATAGATGACAGGGGCTCCGGGGAG.

Concerning this clone itself: The sequence runs out 3 residues before the end of the CDR3; the remainder is reconstructed from the germline J gene. The rearrangement uses TRBV11-2 and TRBJ1-5; no firm D call. Germline V gene sequence: CDR1 SGHAT, CDR2 FQNNGV. V was trimmed by 1 base and J by 5 bases, leaving 12 bases between them. This CDR3 region has 15 residues. The CDR3 bases that were read are TGTGCCAGCAGCTTAGGAGACTACTTGGATCAGCCC. It yields the protein CASSLGDYLDQP. The entire CDR3 reads CASSLGDYLDQPQHF.

Turning to this clone: The read finishes 3 residues shy of the CDR3 end, and the germline J gene is used to complete it. V usage is TRBV5-5 and J usage is TRBJ1-1, with unresolved D. Germline V gives CDR1 SGHKS, CDR2 YYEKEE (reference sequence). CDR3 length: 14 amino acids. Trimming took off 4 bases at V and 0 bases at J, with 10 bases between the two ends. This chain's CDR3 is CASSRRRVNTEAFF. Incomplete CDR3 DNA: TGTGCCAGCAGCCGTCGTAGGGTGAACACTGAA.

Remarks on this clone: The read ends 3 residues before the CDR3 terminus; that terminus is restored from the germline J gene. The genes are TRBV2 and TRBJ1-2, with 10 bases matching TRBD1. CDR3 length: 14 amino acids. Germline trimming cut 8 bases from V and 4 bases from J; bases unmatched to any gene: 7. The germline V gene encodes CDR1 SNHLY and CDR2 FYNNEI. CDR3 amino acids: CASAGTGAFYGYTF. The covered CDR3 bases are TGTGCCAGCGCAGGGACAGGGGCTTTCTATGGC.

Incomplete CDR3 DNA: TGCAGTGCTAGACTCCCGACAGGGGCCTGGGGAAGCAATCAGCCC. Residues: CSARLPTGAWGSNQP. The entire CDR3 is CSARLPTGAWGSNQPQHF. This chain joins TRBV20-1 and TRBJ1-5; TRBD1 matches at 8 bases. Read sequence stops 3 residues before the CDR3 end, and the germline J gene provides the missing end. Germline CDR1 reads DFQATT; CDR2 reads SNEGSKA (reference sequence). The CDR3 loop spans 18 amino acids. The trim removed 2 bases at V and 1 base at J, leaving 13 bases unmatched.